This T cell receptor beta chain was identified during a study of esophageal squamous cell carcinoma under preoperative chemotherapy. Study information: Both tumor-infiltrating lymphocytes and peripheral blood T cells were profiled.

Study-level results: Peripheral T cells migrating into the tumor appeared to partly supply post-treatment tumor-infiltrating lymphocytes. Tumor-infiltrating lymphocytes showed no significant post-chemotherapy TCR diversity increase, unlike peripheral T cells.

The time point: before preoperative PTX-NDP chemotherapy. Paclitaxel-nedaplatin chemotherapy was given to patients ahead of their surgery. This CDR3 is 15 amino acids long. Germline lookup yields CDR1 SGHRS and CDR2 YFSETQ. Trimming removed 5 bases from V and 6 bases from J, with 18 bases in between. MiXCR was run by TCRdb on the PCR reads, yielding one entry per CDR3 protein. The sample includes over 10,000 distinct CDR3 sequences, around 50% of them seen just once. As to this clonotype: Its specificity is unknown.

The TCR comes from a human donor with esophageal squamous cell carcinoma. The donor label of this sample is uncertain. This chain joins TRBV5-1 and TRBJ2-1, with D possibly being TRBD1 or TRBD2 (5 bases each). The sample was gathered from a patient given preoperative chemotherapy. The DNA for the CDR3 is TGCGCCAGCAGACCCCGGGACCTCGGTCTCAATGAGCAGTTCTTC. Its protein is CASRPRDLGLNEQFF.